The text below deals with one T cell receptor beta chain. Its recognized antigen is unknown. No much larger clonotype is one base removed from it; base qualities were not supplied. The sample belongs to a study of blood T cell repertoires in COVID-19 (dated by TCRdb to 2020 to 2021). Regarding the complete study: Samples from collaborators originated in the United States, Italy and Spain and spanned both the acute and convalescent phases of COVID-19. The material from the prospective study consisted of cDNA or gDNA derived from T cells, B-cell-depleted T cells, or PBMCs. Deeply sampled blood TCRbeta repertoires from subjects exposed to, actively infected with, or recovered from COVID-19 were included in the dataset. The repertoires were made available in a free public database intended to serve as a resource for research on the immune response to SARS-CoV-2. Samples were obtained from the ongoing ImmuneRACE study (first 160 participants) and from some 1,200 subjects provided by 6 global collaborators. Sample metadata almost always included a de-identified subject ID, COVID-19 status, age in years and sex. Where HLA class I and class II types were available, the types were taken from metadata supplied by the sample provider, not from assay-based typing.

The germline V gene sets CDR1 to SGHNT and CDR2 to YENEEA. After removal of 0 bases from V and 4 bases from J, the junction retains 5 bases not matched to a gene. Including cysteine and phenylalanine, the CDR3 has 16 amino acids. Of all the DNA, just the CDR3 is kept, 48 bases in frame from base 1. Whole blood was collected in K2EDTA tubes by collaborating institutions according to the institutions' own protocols. Collaborator samples were shipped for TCRbeta analysis as frozen whole blood, isolated PBMCs, or DNA extracted from either sample type. TCRbeta CDR3 regions were amplified from genomic DNA using the immunoSEQ Assay, a bias-controlled multiplex PCR. In the authors' own workflow: Nucleated cell counts per sample were estimated from amplification of reference gene primers within the assay. To quantify the absolute abundance of each unique TCRbeta CDR3 rearrangement, sequence reads were collapsed and filtered. For each sample, productive Simpson clonality was calculated by taking the square root of Simpson's diversity index across productive rearrangements. TCRdb's version of the immuneACCESS table is confined to in-frame rearrangements and falls short of the full clone set. An unresolved V gene accounts for under half of the shortfall where checked; the remainder is of unknown origin. The V and J calls and clone size were taken over from that table, and D and trimming were inferred from the DNA. A total of roughly 66,000 clones appear in this sample, 75% to 95% of them only once. About 12% of the sample is taken by the ten largest.

Overall study results and their limits: How much clinical and demographic metadata was included differed by source and by participant, and the metadata was provided uncurated.

Sequenced sample: peripheral blood. The rearranged chain carries TRBV11-3 and TRBJ2-1; 8 junctional bases match TRBD2. The receptor's source is a human donor with active COVID-19. The donor label of this sample is uncertain. DNA sequence: TGTGCCAGCAGCTTAGATGGGAGACTAGCGTACAATGAGCAGTTCTTC. This is translated as CASSLDGRLAYNEQFF.